This T cell receptor beta chain was documented in a study of Ad26.COV2.S vaccination and SARS-CoV-2 variants. Produced via immunoSEQ multiplex PCR; TCRdb's table is partial and in-frame only. The sample includes 300,000 to 400,000 clones, more than 85% of them seen just once. Germline V gene lookup returns CDR1 SGHRS and CDR2 YFSETQ. The length of the CDR3 is 14 residues. V shed 4 bases, J shed 5 bases, and the junction held 7 bases outside the gene matches. Treatment denoted: about 20 received Ad26.COV2.S at low or high dose, single or two shots; several received placebo; per-sample allocation not given. Day 63 after the first vaccine or placebo injection was the time point for sampling.

Material: peripheral blood, obtained in a trial of Ad26.COV2.S vaccine versus placebo. This sequence joins TRBV5-1 and TRBJ1-2; 8 bases map to TRBD1. The sequence came from a person between 18 and 65 years old who received the Ad26.COV2.S COVID-19 vaccine or a placebo. CDR3 in amino acids: CASSPGQGLYGYTF. DNA of the CDR3: TGCGCCAGCAGCCCCGGACAGGGTTTGTATGGCTACACCTTC. The full variable domain, with the rest looked up from reference TRBV5-1 and TRBJ1-2, is KAGVTQTPRYLIKTRGQQVTLSCSPISGHRSVSWYQQTPGQGLQFLFEYFSETQRNKGNFPGRFSGRQFSNSRSEMNVSTLELGDSALYLCASSPGQGLYGYTFGSGTRLTVV.